These 29 T cell receptor beta chains share one sample of origin, sequenced in a study of blood T cells in healthy people across ages. For the second PCR, which ran for roughly 7 to 11 cycles, a sample-barcoded 5' primer and a J-beta primer mix were used. TCRdb redid the calling of the 5' RACE reads with MiXCR, one entry per CDR3 protein. The repertoire holds about 1,400,000 distinct CDR3 sequences, with roughly 45% as singletons. Sequenced input: blood. Receptors were obtained from a woman between 18 and 29 years old in good health.

The V and J genes are TRBV6-6 and TRBJ2-4; D is ambiguous. The assigned J gene may be wrong: the sequence end matches TRBJ2-7 better. This CDR3 has 12 amino acids. The germline CDR1 and CDR2 sequences are MNHNY and SVGAGI (reference sequence). The CDR3 DNA is TGTGCCAGCAGTATCGCCTCCTACGAGCAGTACTTC. Protein: CASSIASYEQYF.

This clonotype was found a few times. V and J are TRBV4-1 and TRBJ1-2; 8 positions agree with TRBD1. Looked up from germline, CDR1 is MGHRA and CDR2 is YSYEKL. V shed 1 base, J shed 4 bases, and the junction held 5 bases outside the gene matches. The CDR3 sequence is 15 residues long. The CDR3: CASSQGGQEVYGYTF. CDR3 bases: TGCGCCAGCAGCCAAGGGGGACAGGAGGTCTATGGCTACACCTTC.

V usage is TRBV10-3 and J usage is TRBJ1-3; tentatively, D is TRBD1 (5 bases). The CDR3 extends over 14 amino acids. Trimming removed 3 bases at V and 5 bases at J, with 11 bases between. Germline values: CDR1 ENHRY, CDR2 SYGVKD. In nucleotides, the CDR3 is TGTGCCATCAGTGATGGGCAGGGCCGAAACACCATATATTTT. This encodes CAISDGQGRNTIYF.

The chain carries TRBV29-1 and TRBJ2-7, with D perhaps given as TRBD1 or TRBD2 (7 bases each). The germline V gene encodes CDR1 SQVTM and CDR2 ANQGSEA. CDR3 length: 13 amino acids. Trimming removed 4 bases at V and 2 bases at J, with 12 bases between. The CDR3 nucleotides are TGCAGCGTTGCCCCAGGGGGGGCCTACGAGCAGTACTTC. It translates to CSVAPGGAYEQYF.

This clonotype was counted only a few times. V and J are TRBV5-1 and TRBJ1-1; a weak D match, TRBD1 (6 bases). The germline gives CDR1 SGHRS, CDR2 YFSETQ. Trimming took off 3 bases at V and 2 bases at J, with 11 bases between the two ends. The CDR3 runs to 14 residues. CDR3: CASSWGGDNTEAFF. The CDR3, as DNA: TGCGCCAGCAGCTGGGGGGGCGACAACACTGAAGCTTTCTTT.

V usage is TRBV5-5 and J usage is TRBJ2-2, with 7 bases lining up with TRBD2. CDR1 and CDR2 from the germline V gene are SGHKS and YYEKEE (reference sequence). The J segment lost 3 bases and the V segment lost 0 bases, leaving 2 bases of the junction unmatched. The CDR3 is 15 amino acids. The CDR3 is CASSLGGSYTGELFF. The DNA of the CDR3 is TGTGCCAGCAGCTTGGGCGGGAGTTACACCGGGGAGCTGTTTTTT.

This clonotype was detected only once. The genes are TRBV5-1 and TRBJ2-1; 9 bases are a match to TRBD2. V lost 4 bases and J lost 7; bases outside the gene matches: 15. This CDR3 has 17 amino acids. CDR1 is SGHRS, CDR2 YFSETQ, per germline. CDR3 region: CASSTQAAGGHQNEQFF. The DNA of the CDR3 is TGCGCCAGCAGCACACAGGCGGCGGGAGGGCACCAGAATGAGCAGTTCTTC.

The chain uses TRBV27 and TRBJ2-1, with TRBD2 matching over 8 bases. The V and J ends lost 10 bases and 3 bases, in that order; junction bases with no gene match: 14. The germline gives CDR1 MNHEY, CDR2 SMNVEV (reference sequence). The CDR3 is 16 amino acids. CDR3 coding DNA: TGTGCCAACAGAGCTCGGGGGACTAGGGACTACAATGAGCAGTTCTTC. Translated, it gives CANRARGTRDYNEQFF.

This sequence joins TRBV16 and TRBJ1-1, with TRBD1 matching over 7 bases. Trimming cost V 3 bases and J 4 bases; bases outside gene matches: 8. Germline V gene lookup returns CDR1 KGHSY and CDR2 FQNENV. CDR3 length equals 15 residues. The CDR3 protein is CASSQKDRWGTEAFF. CDR3 coding DNA: TGTGCCAGCAGCCAGAAGGACAGGTGGGGCACTGAAGCTTTCTTT.

As to this clonotype: The junction departs from germline at one end; a sequencing error may be responsible. J is TRBJ1-3 and V is TRBV28, with TRBD1 as a possible D gene (5 bases). CDR3 size: 18 residues. CDR1 is MDHEN, CDR2 SYDVKM, per germline. Written as DNA, the CDR3 is TGTACCAGCAGTATCCCCGGGACTCCCCCCTCGGGGGGAAACACCATATATTTT. It codes for CTSSIPGTPPSGGNTIYF.

This chain links TRBV20-1 with TRBJ1-6, with 7 bases matching TRBD1. V shed 5 bases, J shed 2 bases, and the junction held 9 bases outside the gene matches. The germline gives CDR1 DFQATT, CDR2 SNEGSKA (reference sequence). The CDR3 has 16 amino acids. CDR3 region: CSAPRGEGTYNSPLHF. The CDR3 nucleotides are TGCAGTGCTCCCAGGGGGGAAGGAACCTATAATTCACCCCTCCACTTT.

The chain recombines TRBV7-2 with TRBJ2-3; D gene ambiguous. Germline-derived CDR1 and CDR2 are SGHTA and FQGNSA. Trimming left V 2 bases short and J 0 bases short, with 18 bases between. The CDR3 length is 18 residues. The CDR3 nucleotides are TGTGCCAGCAGCTTAAGCCACACTTGGGAATCTAGCACAGATACGCAGTATTTT. Its translation: CASSLSHTWESSTDTQYF.

This clonotype has a handful of counts. The chain joins TRBV5-1 to TRBJ1-4; D ambiguous. V lost 4 bases to trimming and J lost 2 bases, with 18 bases between them. In germline, CDR1 is SGHRS, CDR2 YFSETQ. This CDR3 is built from 17 residues. The CDR3 DNA reads as TGCGCCAGCAGCCCCAGGATCGGAAGCGAGACTAATGAAAAACTGTTTTTT. Its translation is CASSPRIGSETNEKLFF. Full variable domain (missing parts from reference TRBV5-1 and TRBJ1-4): KAGVTQTPRYLIKTRGQQVTLSCSPISGHRSVSWYQQTPGQGLQFLFEYFSETQRNKGNFPGRFSGRQFSNSRSEMNVSTLELGDSALYLCASSPRIGSETNEKLFFGSGTQLSVL.

The chain combines TRBV29-1 with TRBJ2-1; tentative D call: TRBD2 (6 bases). CDR1 and CDR2 (germline): SQVTM, ANQGSEA. The germline V and J ends were trimmed by 1 base and 1 base, with 14 bases remaining between them. The CDR3 is 16 amino acids. In DNA form, the CDR3 reads TGCAGCGTTGAAGTAGCGGCCCAGACTTCCTACAATGAGCAGTTCTTC. It encodes CSVEVAAQTSYNEQFF.

This rearrangement joins TRBV14 to TRBJ2-7; a possible D gene is TRBD2 (6 bases). CDR1 is SGHDN, CDR2 FVKESK, per germline. Trimming removed 4 bases from V and 5 bases from J, with 18 bases in between. There are 15 residues in the CDR3. CDR3 sequence (DNA): TGTGCCAGCAGCCTTTCCTGGGGGGTTTCGAACGAGCAGTACTTC. As protein: CASSLSWGVSNEQYF. Full variable domain (missing parts from reference TRBV14 and TRBJ2-7): EAGVTQFPSHSVIEKGQTVTLRCDPISGHDNLYWYRRVMGKEIKFLLHFVKESKQDESGMPNNRFLAERTGGTYSTLKVQPAELEDSGVYFCASSLSWGVSNEQYFGPGTRLTVT.

The chain joins TRBV6-5 to TRBJ2-3; D tentatively fits TRBD1 or TRBD2 (5 bases each). The germline V gene has CDR1 MNHEY and CDR2 SVGAGI. V gave up 8 bases and J gave up 0 bases, with 6 bases separating them. The CDR3 extends over 12 amino acids. Here the CDR3 DNA reads TGTGCCAGCGGGGACAGCACAGATACGCAGTATTTT. Translated, it gives CASGDSTDTQYF.

Details on this clonotype: At one of its ends the junction is not consistent with the germline gene, which may arise from a read error. The chain links TRBV5-1 to TRBJ1-5; TRBD1 agrees at 7 bases. Germline CDR1 reads SGHRS; CDR2 reads YFSETQ. The CDR3 has 15 residues. The CDR3 is CASSLSGQSNQSQHF. The DNA for the CDR3 is TGCGCCAGCAGCTTGTCGGGACAGAGCAATCAGTCCCAGCATTTT.

The chain carries TRBV2 and TRBJ1-1, with a weak D call TRBD1 (5 bases). The germline V gene has CDR1 SNHLY and CDR2 FYNNEI. The CDR3 has 15 amino acids. Trimming cost V 8 bases and J 1 base, with 17 bases left between them. DNA of the CDR3: TGTGCCAGCCTCGGGGACCAACAAGGGAACACTGAAGCTTTCTTT. As protein: CASLGDQQGNTEAFF.

The J gene is TRBJ2-3, the V gene TRBV7-2; the match to TRBD2 covers 7 bases. With V trimmed by 8 bases and J by 2 bases, 13 bases remained unmatched. The V gene's germline CDR1 is SGHTA and CDR2 FQGNSA. The CDR3 totals 16 residues. CDR3 region: CASALLGGSYTDTQYF. DNA of the CDR3: TGTGCCAGCGCCCTTTTGGGGGGGTCGTACACAGATACGCAGTATTTT. The full variable domain, rest sourced from reference TRBV7-2 and TRBJ2-3, is GAGVSQSPSNKVTEKGKDVELRCDPISGHTALYWYRQSLGQGLEFLIYFQGNSAPDKSGLPSDRFSAERTGGSVSTLTIQRTQQEDSAVYLCASALLGGSYTDTQYFGPGTRLTVL.

Notes on this clonotype: The junction departs from the called germline gene at one end, perhaps through a read error. The V and J genes are TRBV20-1 and TRBJ2-5; D gene unclear. The CDR3 runs 10 residues. Looked up from germline, CDR1 is DFQATT and CDR2 is SNEGSKA (reference sequence). The CDR3 spells CSAPSETRYF. In DNA, the CDR3 is TGCAGTGCTCCCAGCGAGACCCGGTACTTC.

The chain couples TRBV6-4 to TRBJ1-2; D possibly corresponds to TRBD1 (6 bases). Between the trimmed V and J ends, which lost 6 bases and 6 bases, there was a span of 17 bases. In germline, CDR1 is MRHNA, CDR2 SNTAGT. The CDR3 is made up of 14 amino acids. The CDR3 sequence is CASSPRYRVDGYTF. CDR3 nucleotides: TGTGCCAGCAGCCCCAGGTACAGGGTGGATGGCTACACCTTC.

Note on this clonotype: A much more abundant neighbour one base away suggests this may be a read error. The chain recombines TRBV29-1 with TRBJ2-5, with D possibly called TRBD1 or TRBD2 (5 bases each). The end of the DNA fits TRBJ2-1 better, so the J call may be wrong. Germline CDR1 reads SQVTM; CDR2 reads ANQGSEA. The CDR3 totals 14 residues. The CDR3 DNA is TGCAGCGTTGCTGAGGGGACCAACCAAGAGACCCAGTTCTTC. Translating gives CSVAEGTNQETQFF.

The V call is TRBV14, the J call TRBJ2-1; no clear D. Germline-derived CDR1 and CDR2 are SGHDN and FVKESK. Trimming cost V 4 bases and J 10 bases, with 14 bases left between them. There are 13 residues in the CDR3. The CDR3 loop reads CASSPGWSGEQFF. CDR3 nucleotides: TGTGCCAGCAGCCCTGGGTGGTCAGGCGAGCAGTTCTTC.

This clonotype was detected a few times. The chain uses TRBV28 and TRBJ2-1; TRBD1 is a possible D gene (6 bases). V lost 7 bases and J 13 bases, leaving 23 bases between the germline ends. This CDR3 is built from 14 residues. Looked up from germline, CDR1 is MDHEN and CDR2 is SYDVKM. In nucleotides, the CDR3 is TGTGCCAGCACCCTACAGGGTTCAAGTGGGTTTCAGTTCTTC. Its protein is CASTLQGSSGFQFF.

This clonotype was found once. V usage is TRBV28 and J usage is TRBJ1-1, with D hard to call. CDR1 and CDR2 (germline): MDHEN, SYDVKM. V was shortened by 1 base and J by 0 bases, with 9 bases between the two germline ends. CDR3 length: 15 amino acids. This CDR3 is CASSLSGLLNTEAFF. The CDR3, as DNA: TGTGCCAGCAGTTTATCTGGACTGCTGAACACTGAAGCTTTCTTT.

This clonotype was observed a few times. The rearrangement uses TRBV5-1 and TRBJ2-4, with D hard to call. The CDR3 sequence is 14 residues long. Germline V gene data show CDR1 as SGHRS and CDR2 as YFSETQ. V was trimmed by 0 bases and J by 7 bases, leaving 11 bases between them. The CDR3 here is CASSLESSSNIQYF. The CDR3 DNA follows: TGCGCCAGCAGCTTGGAGTCCTCCAGTAACATTCAGTACTTC.

The V gene is TRBV28, the J gene TRBJ2-1; TRBD2 matches at 8 bases. The V and J ends lost 4 bases and 4 bases, in that order; junction bases with no gene match: 9. The V gene's germline CDR1 is MDHEN and CDR2 SYDVKM. CDR3 size: 16 residues. Here the CDR3 DNA reads TGTGCCAGCAGTTCCCCCGGGGGGGGCCTTTACAATGAGCAGTTCTTC. This codes for CASSSPGGGLYNEQFF.

This chain links TRBV4-1 with TRBJ1-6, with D uncertain. CDR3 length: 13 residues. The germline CDR1 and CDR2 sequences are MGHRA and YSYEKL. Deletions cut 0 bases from V and 9 bases from J, with 6 bases between. In nucleotides, the CDR3 is TGCGCCAGCAGCCAAGATATCTCTTCACCCCTCCACTTT. The encoded protein is CASSQDISSPLHF.

This clonotype was recorded a few times. The chain has TRBV5-1 and TRBJ2-1, with 11 bases identical to TRBD1. Germline CDR1 is SGHRS and CDR2 is YFSETQ. V lost 7 bases, J lost 5 bases, and 11 bases stayed unmatched. CDR3 length: 16 residues. CDR3 sequence (DNA): TGCGCCAGCGGTGCGAGGACAGGGGGCATCGACAATGAGCAGTTCTTC. Its translation: CASGARTGGIDNEQFF.